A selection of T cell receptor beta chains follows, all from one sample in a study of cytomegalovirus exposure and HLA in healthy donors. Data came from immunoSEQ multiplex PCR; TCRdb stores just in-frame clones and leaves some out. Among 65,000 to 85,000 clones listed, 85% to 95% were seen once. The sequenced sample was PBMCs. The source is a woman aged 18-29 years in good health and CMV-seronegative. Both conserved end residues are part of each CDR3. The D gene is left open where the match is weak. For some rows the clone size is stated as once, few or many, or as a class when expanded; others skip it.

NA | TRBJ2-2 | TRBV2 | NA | CASTPSRTNTGELFF | TGTGCCAGCACTCCTAGCAGAACGAACACCGGGGAGCTGTTTTTT
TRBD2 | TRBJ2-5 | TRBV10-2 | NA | CASSDGGRVEQETQYF | TGCGCCAGCAGTGACGGGGGGAGAGTTGAACAAGAGACCCAGTACTTC
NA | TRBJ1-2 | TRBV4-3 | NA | CASSYSSTGESYGYTF | TGCGCCAGCAGCTACTCGTCGACGGGGGAAAGTTATGGCTACACCTTC
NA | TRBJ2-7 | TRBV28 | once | CASSPGSSYEQYF | TGTGCCAGCAGTCCGGGGAGCTCCTACGAGCAGTACTTC
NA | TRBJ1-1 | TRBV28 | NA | CASTTSLLNTEAFF | TGTGCCAGCACGACTTCCCTTCTGAACACTGAAGCTTTCTTT
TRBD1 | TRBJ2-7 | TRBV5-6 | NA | CASSVGRDRVREQYF | TGTGCCAGCAGCGTGGGCCGGGACAGGGTGAGGGAGCAGTACTTC
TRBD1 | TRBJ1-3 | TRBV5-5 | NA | CASTPTGGRNTIYF | TGTGCCAGCACCCCGACAGGGGGTAGAAACACCATATATTTT
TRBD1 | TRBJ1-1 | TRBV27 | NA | CASSPYRGTEAFF | TGTGCCAGCAGTCCCTACAGGGGCACTGAAGCTTTCTTT
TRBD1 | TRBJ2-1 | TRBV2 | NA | CASKKTGGLVNEQFF | TGTGCCAGCAAAAAGACAGGGGGTCTCGTCAATGAGCAGTTCTTC
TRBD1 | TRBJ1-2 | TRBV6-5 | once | CASSYSGQGAESF | TGTGCCAGCAGTTACTCCGGACAGGGGGCTGAAAGTTTC
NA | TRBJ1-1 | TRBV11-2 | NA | CASGISAAVEAFF | TGTGCCAGCGGCATATCAGCGGCAGTTGAAGCTTTCTTT
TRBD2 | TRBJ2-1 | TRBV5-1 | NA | CASSSIAGGPINEQFF | TGCGCCAGCAGCTCGATAGCGGGGGGGCCAATAAATGAGCAGTTCTTC
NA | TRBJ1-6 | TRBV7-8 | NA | CASSLGGGPARPLHF | TGTGCCAGCAGCTTAGGTGGCGGCCCCGCCCGGCCCCTCCACTTT
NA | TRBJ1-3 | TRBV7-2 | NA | CASSLIWSSGNTIYF | TGTGCCAGCAGCTTAATATGGAGCTCTGGAAACACCATATATTTT